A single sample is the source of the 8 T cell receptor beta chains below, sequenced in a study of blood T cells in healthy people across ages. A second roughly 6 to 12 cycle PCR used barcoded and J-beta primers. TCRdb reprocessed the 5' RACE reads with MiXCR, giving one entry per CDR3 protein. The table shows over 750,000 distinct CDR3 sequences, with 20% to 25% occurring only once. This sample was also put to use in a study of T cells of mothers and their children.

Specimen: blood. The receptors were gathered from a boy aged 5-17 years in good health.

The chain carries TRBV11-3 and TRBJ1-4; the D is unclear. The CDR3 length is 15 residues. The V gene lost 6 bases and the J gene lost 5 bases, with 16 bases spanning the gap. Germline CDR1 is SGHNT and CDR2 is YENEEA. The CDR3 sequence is CASSRGQASNEKLFF. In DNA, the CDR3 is TGTGCCAGCAGTCGAGGGCAAGCCAGCAATGAAAAACTGTTTTTT.

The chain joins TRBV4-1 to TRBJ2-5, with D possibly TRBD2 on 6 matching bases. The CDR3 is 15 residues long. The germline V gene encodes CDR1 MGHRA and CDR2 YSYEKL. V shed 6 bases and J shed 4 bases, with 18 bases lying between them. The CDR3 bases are TGCGCCAGCAGTTCCGGGGGAGATATAACAGAGACCCAGTACTTC. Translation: CASSSGGDITETQYF.

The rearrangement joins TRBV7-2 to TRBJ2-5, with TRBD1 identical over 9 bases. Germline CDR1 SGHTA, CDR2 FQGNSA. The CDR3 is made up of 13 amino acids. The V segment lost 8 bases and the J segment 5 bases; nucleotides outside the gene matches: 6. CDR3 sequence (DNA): TGTGCCAGCGGAAGACAGGGGGGGGAGACCCAGTACTTC. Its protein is CASGRQGGETQYF. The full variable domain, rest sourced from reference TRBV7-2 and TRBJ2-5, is GAGVSQSPSNKVTEKGKDVELRCDPISGHTALYWYRQSLGQGLEFLIYFQGNSAPDKSGLPSDRFSAERTGGSVSTLTIQRTQQEDSAVYLCASGRQGGETQYFGPGTRLLVL.

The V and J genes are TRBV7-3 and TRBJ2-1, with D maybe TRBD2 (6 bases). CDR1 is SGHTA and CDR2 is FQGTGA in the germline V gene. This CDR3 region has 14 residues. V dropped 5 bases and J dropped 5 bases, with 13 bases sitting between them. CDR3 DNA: TGTGCCAGCAGCCTTAACCGGGAGAACAATGAGCAGTTCTTC. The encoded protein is CASSLNRENNEQFF.

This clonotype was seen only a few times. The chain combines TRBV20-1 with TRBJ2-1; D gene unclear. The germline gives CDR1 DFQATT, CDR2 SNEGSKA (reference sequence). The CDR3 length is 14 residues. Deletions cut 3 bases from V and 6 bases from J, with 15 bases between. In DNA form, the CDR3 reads TGCAGTGCTAGGGCCCGACGGCTCCCCAATGAGCAGTTCTTC. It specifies CSARARRLPNEQFF.

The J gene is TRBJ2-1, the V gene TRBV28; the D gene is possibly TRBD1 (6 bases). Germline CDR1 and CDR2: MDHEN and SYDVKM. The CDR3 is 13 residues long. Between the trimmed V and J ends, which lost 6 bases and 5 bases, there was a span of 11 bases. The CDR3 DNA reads TGTGCCAGCAGCTACAGGGTCCACAATGAGCAGTTCTTC. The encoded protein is CASSYRVHNEQFF.

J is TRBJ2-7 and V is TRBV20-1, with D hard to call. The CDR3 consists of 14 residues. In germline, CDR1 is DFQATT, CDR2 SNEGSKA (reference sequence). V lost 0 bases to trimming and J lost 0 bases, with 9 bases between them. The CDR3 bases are TGCAGTGCTAGAGATGAGGTTAGCTCCTACGAGCAGTACTTC. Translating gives CSARDEVSSYEQYF.

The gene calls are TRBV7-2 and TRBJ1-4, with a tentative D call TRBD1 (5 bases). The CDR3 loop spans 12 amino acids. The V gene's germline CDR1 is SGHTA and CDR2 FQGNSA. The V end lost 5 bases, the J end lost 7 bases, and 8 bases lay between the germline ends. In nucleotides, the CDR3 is TGTGCCAGCAGCCGAGACAGTGAAAAACTGTTTTTT. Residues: CASSRDSEKLFF.